Listed below are T cell receptor beta chains from one sample, sequenced in a study of cytomegalovirus exposure and HLA in healthy donors. Generated by immunoSEQ multiplex PCR, the TCRdb table keeps only in-frame clones and is missing some. The data contain some 120,000 clones, more than 70% of them singletons. The sequenced material came from PBMCs. These receptors were obtained from a man aged 50 or older in good health and CMV-seronegative. CDR3s include the opening cysteine and the closing phenylalanine or tryptophan.

>TRBJ1-1|TRBV11-1
CASSPDRSNTEAFF
>TRBJ1-1|TRBV5-8
CASSWDTGAKNTEAFF
>TRBJ2-6|TRBV5-1
CASSPSGPIRVGSGANVLTF
>TRBJ2-1|TRBV29-1
CSVHRNNEQFF
>TRBJ2-7|TRBV27
CASSSGGLAGDYEQYF
>TRBJ2-7|TRBV18
CASSPRGDTYEQYF
>TRBJ2-5|TRBV11-2
CASSLTSGNQETQYF
>TRBJ1-2|TRBV30
CAWSARRQMLGGYTF
>TRBJ1-1|TRBV2
CASSRQGIYEAFF
>TRBJ2-3|TRBV4-2
CASSHSTGEDTQYF
>TRBJ2-1|TRBV6-5
CASSWGRGLGEQFF
>TRBJ2-1|TRBV7-6
CASSLASDWRGQFF
>TRBJ2-1|TRBV13
CASSVRTSGDEQFF
>TRBJ2-3|TRBV5-1
CASSIAGTSETDTQYF
>TRBJ2-1|TRBV7-2
CASSQAPNPDYNEQFF
>TRBJ1-6|TRBV30
CAWSDRGRNSPLHF
>TRBJ2-7|TRBV15
CATSRAGGSNYEQYF
>TRBJ2-1|TRBV29-1
CSALPVARNEQFF
>TRBJ2-1|TRBV9
CASSRPDDRALGNEQFF
>TRBJ1-2|TRBV4-2
CASSQVGGDSNYGYTF
>TRBJ2-1|TRBV11-1
CASSSDRDGVQFF
>TRBJ1-5|TRBV7-9
CASSLDAGNQPQHF
>TRBJ2-1|TRBV7-2
CASSPPWTSSQFF
>TRBJ2-5|TRBV2
CACQTSGNAQYF
>TRBJ1-6|TRBV27
CASSLSDRGYSPLHF
>TRBJ2-7|TRBV5-8
CASGPSSGSGSPYEQYF
>TRBJ2-7|TRBV6-6
CASMTRDRSLYEQYF
>TRBJ1-1|TRBV19
CASSISRFGLSNTEAFF
>TRBJ2-1|TRBV10-1
CASRRTSGSHEQFF
>TRBJ1-2|TRBV5-1
CASSLIGDTMRDGYTF
>TRBJ1-1|TRBV6-5
CASSARDRERTEAFF
>TRBJ2-3|TRBV7-2
CASSFLPGQQTQYF
>TRBJ2-1|TRBV28
CASLGQTRYYNEQFF
>TRBJ2-2|TRBV5-6
CASSLDSPGELFF
>TRBJ2-2|TRBV28
CASSLPGYTGELFF
>TRBJ2-3|TRBV7-2
CASSLYRGFLAGVEDTQYF
>TRBJ1-6|TRBV7-3
CASSLVGGLMNSPLHF
>TRBJ2-1|TRBV7-9
CASSLAGVYNEQFF
>TRBJ2-5|TRBV18
CASSPPAGQETQYF
>TRBJ1-1|TRBV5-8
CASSLGGGSGSEAFF
>TRBJ2-2|TRBV11-2
CASSSSGGPGELFF